This is a list of T cell receptor beta chains from one sample in a study of blood T cells in healthy people across ages. One entry per CDR3 protein results from TCRdb running MiXCR on the 5' RACE reads. The table records hundreds of thousands of distinct CDR3 sequences, around 52% of them present only once. The sequencing input was blood. The origin of the receptors is an elderly woman in good health. CDR3s include the opening cysteine and the closing phenylalanine or tryptophan. A D gene is named only where the DNA matches it firmly. Clone size, where shown, is once, few, many, or a class for clones that have expanded.

TRBJ2-3,TRBV4-1,NA,few,13,TGCGCCAGCAGCCACCCTTCTATAAATACGCAGTATTTT,CASSHPSINTQYF
TRBJ2-5,TRBV7-9,NA,many,14,TGTGCCAGCAGCTTAGCAGGACTTATTGAGACCCAGTACTTC,CASSLAGLIETQYF
TRBJ1-4,TRBV7-2,TRBD1,NA,15,TGTGCCAGCAGCTGGACCGGGACAGGGAATGAAAAACTGTTTTTT,CASSWTGTGNEKLFF
TRBJ2-2,TRBV5-1,NA,few,17,TGCGCCAGCAGCTTGGGAAGTTGGCTAGTGAACACCGGGGAGCTGTTTTTT,CASSLGSWLVNTGELFF
TRBJ2-1,TRBV3-1,NA,NA,14,TGTGCCAGCAGCCAAGACGTTAGCCAAGAGACCCAGTTCTTC,CASSQDVSQETQFF
TRBJ2-1,TRBV7-9,NA,NA,13,TGTGCCAGCAGCTTAGATGGCGGGAATGAGCAGTTCTTC,CASSLDGGNEQFF
TRBJ2-5,TRBV5-1,TRBD1,many,15,TGCGCCAGCAGCTTCGGGACAGCCAACCAAGAGACCCAGTACTTC,CASSFGTANQETQYF
TRBJ2-3,TRBV4-3,TRBD2,NA,16,TGCGCCAGCAGCCAAGATGGTAGCGGGAAGGCAGATACGCAGTATTTT,CASSQDGSGKADTQYF
TRBJ2-3,TRBV7-3,NA,many,14,TGTGCCAGCAGCCGGAGACAGGGCACAGATACGCAGTATTTT,CASSRRQGTDTQYF
TRBJ2-5,TRBV12-3/TRBV12-4,NA,many,11,TGTGCCAGCAGGGGCCAAGAGACCCAGTACTTC,CASRGQETQYF
TRBJ2-3,TRBV3-1,TRBD1,NA,15,TGTGCCAGCAGCCGGACAGGGATTAGCACAGATACGCAGTATTTT,CASSRTGISTDTQYF
TRBJ1-2,TRBV12-3/TRBV12-4,NA,NA,14,TGTGCCAGCAGTTTAAGACGGGGGAACTATGGCTACACCTTC,CASSLRRGNYGYTF
TRBJ2-1,TRBV28,NA,many,15,TGTGCCAGCATCAACCGGGGGAGGTCGGTACATGAGCAGTTCTTC,CASINRGRSVHEQFF
TRBJ2-5,TRBV7-2,NA,few,13,TGTGCCAGCAGCTTATCCTCCGGAGAGACCCAGTACTTC,CASSLSSGETQYF
TRBJ2-7,TRBV3-1,NA,few,16,TGTGCCAGCAGCCAAGAAAGACAGGCCCCCTCCTACGAGCAGTACTTC,CASSQERQAPSYEQYF
TRBJ2-7,TRBV5-1,TRBD1,NA,16,TGCGCCAGCAGCTTGATGGGCAGGGGGCCCTACAATGAGCAGTACTTC,CASSLMGRGPYNEQYF
TRBJ2-5,TRBV20-1,NA,NA,13,TGCAGTGCTAGAGCAGTTCTGCAAGAGACCCAGTACTTC,CSARAVLQETQYF
TRBJ2-1,TRBV20-1,NA,NA,11,TGCAGTGCTCAACAGGGTAGTGAGCAGTTCTTC,CSAQQGSEQFF
TRBJ2-7,TRBV4-2,TRBD2,once,19,TGTGCCAGCAGCCTATTGACCTTCGGGACTAGCGGGGCCCCATACGAGCAGTACTTC,CASSLLTFGTSGAPYEQYF
TRBJ1-1,TRBV28,NA,NA,13,TGTGCCACCCTAGGGGGGCTGAACACTGAAGCTTTCTTT,CATLGGLNTEAFF
TRBJ2-6,TRBV5-1,NA,many,17,TGCGCCAGCAGCCCGGGACACTTGATCTCTGGGGCCAACGTCCTGACTTTC,CASSPGHLISGANVLTF
TRBJ1-4,TRBV18,NA,NA,14,TGTGCCAGCTCACCAGCAGGACCCGATGAAAAACTGTTTTTT,CASSPAGPDEKLFF
TRBJ2-3,TRBV7-3,NA,many,15,TGTGCCAGCAGCTCGCCCGAGCTCGGCACAGATACGCAGTATTTT,CASSSPELGTDTQYF
TRBJ1-2,TRBV9,NA,NA,14,TGTGCCAGCAGCCTCCGGGACGGAAGATATGGCTACACCTTC,CASSLRDGRYGYTF
TRBJ2-7,TRBV20-1,TRBD2,few,14,TGCAGTGCTAGAAAGACTAGCGGCTCCTACGAGCAGTACTTC,CSARKTSGSYEQYF
TRBJ2-5,TRBV29-1,TRBD1,once,13,TGCAGCGTTCCTACAGGGGTTCGGGAGACCCAGTACTTC,CSVPTGVRETQYF
TRBJ2-1,TRBV4-1,NA,many,14,TGCGCCAGCACCCGGGCGGAACTGTACAATGAGCAGTTCTTC,CASTRAELYNEQFF
TRBJ2-7,TRBV2,TRBD2,NA,12,TGTGCCAGCAGGGGACTAGTAGCCGAGCAGTACTTC,CASRGLVAEQYF
TRBJ1-2,TRBV5-1,TRBD1,NA,12,TGTGCCAGCAGCCCCCGGGACAGTGGCTACACCTTC,CASSPRDSGYTF
TRBJ2-5,TRBV20-1,NA,many,12,TGCAGTGCTAGAGATGGAAAAGAGACCCAGTACTTC,CSARDGKETQYF
TRBJ1-5,TRBV12-3/TRBV12-4,NA,NA,16,TGTGCCAGCAGCTACTCAGGGGCGCAAGTCAATCAGCCCCAGCATTTT,CASSYSGAQVNQPQHF
TRBJ2-2,TRBV2,TRBD2,few,18,TGTGCCACGGCCTCCAGACTAGCGGGAGGTAGACGGACCGGGGAGCTGTTTTTT,CATASRLAGGRRTGELFF
TRBJ2-3,TRBV20-1,NA,NA,15,TGCAGTGCTAGAGCTCCTAACTTTCCCGCGGCTACGCAGTATTTT,CSARAPNFPAATQYF
TRBJ2-1,TRBV30,NA,NA,12,TGTGCCTGGAGTGTAGTAGCCACTGAGCAGTTCTTC,CAWSVVATEQFF